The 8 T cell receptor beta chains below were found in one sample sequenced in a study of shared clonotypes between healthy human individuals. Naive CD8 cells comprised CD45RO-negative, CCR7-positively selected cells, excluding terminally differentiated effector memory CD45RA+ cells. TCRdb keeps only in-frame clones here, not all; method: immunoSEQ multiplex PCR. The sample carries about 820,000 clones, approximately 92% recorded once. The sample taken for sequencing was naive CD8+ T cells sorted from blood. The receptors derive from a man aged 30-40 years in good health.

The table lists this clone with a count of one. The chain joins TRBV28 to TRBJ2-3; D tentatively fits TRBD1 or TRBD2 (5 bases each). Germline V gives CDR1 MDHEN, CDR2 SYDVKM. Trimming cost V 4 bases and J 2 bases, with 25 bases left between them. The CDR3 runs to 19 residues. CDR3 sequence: CASSSHRLGDRPFTDTQYF. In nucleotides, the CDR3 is TGTGCCAGCAGTTCCCACCGCCTCGGGGACCGACCCTTCACAGATACGCAGTATTTT.

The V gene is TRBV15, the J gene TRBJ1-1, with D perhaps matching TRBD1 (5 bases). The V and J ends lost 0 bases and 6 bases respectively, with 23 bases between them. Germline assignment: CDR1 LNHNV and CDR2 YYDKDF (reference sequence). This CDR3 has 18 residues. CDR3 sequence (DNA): TGTGCCACCAGCAGAGATGTCGTCCAGGGAAGGCCGTTCGCTGAAGCTTTCTTT. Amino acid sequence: CATSRDVVQGRPFAEAFF. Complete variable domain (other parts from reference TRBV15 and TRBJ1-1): DAMVIQNPRYQVTQFGKPVTLSCSQTLNHNVMYWYQQKSSQAPKLLFHYYDKDFNNEADTPDNFQSRRPNTSFCFLDIRSPGLGDTAMYLCATSRDVVQGRPFAEAFFGQGTRLTVV.

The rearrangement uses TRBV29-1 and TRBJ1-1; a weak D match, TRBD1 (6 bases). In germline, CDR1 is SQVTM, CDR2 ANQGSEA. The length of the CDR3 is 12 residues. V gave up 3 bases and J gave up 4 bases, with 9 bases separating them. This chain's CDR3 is CSVEETGTEAFF. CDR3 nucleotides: TGCAGCGTTGAGGAGACAGGCACTGAAGCTTTCTTT.

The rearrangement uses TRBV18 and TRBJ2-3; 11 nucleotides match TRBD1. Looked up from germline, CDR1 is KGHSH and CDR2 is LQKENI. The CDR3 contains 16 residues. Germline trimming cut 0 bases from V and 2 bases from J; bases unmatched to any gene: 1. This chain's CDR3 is CASSPPGQGATDTQYF. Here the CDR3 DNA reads TGTGCCAGCTCACCACCTGGACAGGGGGCCACAGATACGCAGTATTTT.

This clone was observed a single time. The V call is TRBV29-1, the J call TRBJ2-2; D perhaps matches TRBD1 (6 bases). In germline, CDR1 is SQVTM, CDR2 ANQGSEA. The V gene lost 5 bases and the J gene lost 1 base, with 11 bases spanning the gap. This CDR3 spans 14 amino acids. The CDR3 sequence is CSVTGKVNTGELFF. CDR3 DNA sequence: TGCAGCGTTACAGGGAAGGTGAACACCGGGGAGCTGTTTTTT.

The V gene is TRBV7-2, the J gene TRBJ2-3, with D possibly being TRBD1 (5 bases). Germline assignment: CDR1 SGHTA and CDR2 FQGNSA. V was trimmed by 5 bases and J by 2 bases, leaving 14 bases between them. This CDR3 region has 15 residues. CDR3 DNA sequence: TGTGCCAGCAGCATCTCAGGGTGGCTCACAGATACGCAGTATTTT. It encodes CASSISGWLTDTQYF.

As DNA, the CDR3 is TGTGCCAGCACAACACAGGGGTTTGAGACCCAGTACTTC. Amino acids: CASTTQGFETQYF. The chain couples TRBV19 to TRBJ2-5, with 7 bases matching TRBD1. J was trimmed by 5 bases and V by 9 bases; bases with no gene match: 9. From germline, CDR1 is LNHDA and CDR2 SQIVND (reference sequence). The CDR3 is 13 amino acids.

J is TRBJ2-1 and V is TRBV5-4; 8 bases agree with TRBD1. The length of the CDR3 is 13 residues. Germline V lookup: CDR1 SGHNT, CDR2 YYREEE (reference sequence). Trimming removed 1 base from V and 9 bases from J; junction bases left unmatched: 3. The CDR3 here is CASSLQGAGEQFF. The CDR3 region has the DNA TGTGCCAGCAGCTTGCAGGGGGCAGGTGAGCAGTTCTTC.